This T cell receptor beta chain was obtained from a study of cytomegalovirus exposure and HLA in healthy donors. Study-level findings and limits: The study flagged fewer than 200 TCR beta chains as cytomegalovirus-associated. Some public TCRs appeared in many individuals, while most sequences were rare. Testing in vitro showed three CMV-associated chains specific for CMV antigens. Diagnosis of cytomegalovirus status made by the classifier reportedly showed high specificity and sensitivity.

The method was immunoSEQ multiplex PCR; TCRdb's version includes in-frame clones alone and lacks a portion of them. The sample has around 350,000 clones; about nine tenths are singletons. About this clone: Its antigen remains unidentified. At the DNA level, this CDR3 is encoded by other sequences in the same sample as well.

The CDR3 extends over 14 amino acids. V lost 0 bases to trimming and J lost 7 bases; unmatched junction nucleotides: 2. Germline V gives CDR1 SGHRS, CDR2 YFSETQ. V is TRBV5-1 and J is TRBJ1-4, with 8 bases lining up with TRBD1. Sequenced material: PBMCs. The source is a woman between 18 and 30 years old in good health and CMV-seronegative. The DNA for the CDR3 is TGCGCCAGCAGCTTGGGGCAGGGGGCTGAAAAACTGTTTTTT. It yields the protein CASSLGQGAEKLFF.